A selection of T cell receptor beta chains follows, all from one sample in a study of T cells in Graves' hyperthyroidism and ophthalmopathy. TCRdb reprocessed the multiplex PCR reads via MiXCR and lists one record per CDR3 protein. The sample lists about 600,000 distinct CDR3 sequences, about a sixth occurring once. The sequencing input was blood. Every receptor here comes from a woman in her 40s with Graves' ophthalmopathy. Both conserved end residues are part of each CDR3. Each record gives: CDR3 DNA, CDR3 protein, V gene, clone size, J gene, D gene. D genes are given only for firm matches. Clone size is given for some rows only: seen once, a few or many times, or a class if the clone is expanded.

TGTGCCAGCAGTTTAATGGACGGTAATGAAAAACTGTTTTTT | CASSLMDGNEKLFF | TRBV12-3/TRBV12-4 | many | TRBJ1-4 | -
TGTGCCAGTAGAAAGGACAGGGGATCGTCTGAAGCTTTCTTT | CASRKDRGSSEAFF | TRBV19 | - | TRBJ1-1 | TRBD1
TGTGCCAGCAGTAAATGGGACAGGGCGACTGAAGCTTTCTTT | CASSKWDRATEAFF | TRBV25-1 | few | TRBJ1-1 | TRBD1
TGCGCCAGCAGCTCAGCGGGAATAGGTACCGGGGAGCTGTTTTTT | CASSSAGIGTGELFF | TRBV5-1 | - | TRBJ2-2 | TRBD2
TGTGCCAGCATCTTCCACGAGCAGTACTTC | CASIFHEQYF | TRBV27 | - | TRBJ2-7 | -
TGTGCCAGCAGTACCCAGGGTACCGGGGCCAACGTCCTGACTTTC | CASSTQGTGANVLTF | TRBV28 | many | TRBJ2-6 | -
TGTGCCAGCAGCCGACAGGAGTCCACAAATACGCAGTATTTT | CASSRQESTNTQYF | TRBV6-1 | - | TRBJ2-3 | -
TGTGCCAGCAGTTACTCGCCGGGGAAGGGCAATCAGCCCCAGCATTTT | CASSYSPGKGNQPQHF | TRBV6-2/TRBV6-3 | many | TRBJ1-5 | -
TGTGCCAGCAAAACTAGCGGAGGGGAGCAGTACTTC | CASKTSGGEQYF | TRBV28 | many | TRBJ2-7 | TRBD2
TGTGCCAGCAGTGAGACTAGCGACACAACCGGGGAGCTGTTTTTT | CASSETSDTTGELFF | TRBV6-1 | - | TRBJ2-2 | TRBD2
TGCAGTGCTAGTGCAGGGTACTCCTACAATGAGCAGTTCTTC | CSASAGYSYNEQFF | TRBV20-1 | many | TRBJ2-1 | -
TGTGCCAGCAGTGCCTCGGGACACCAAAATGAAAAACTGTTTTTT | CASSASGHQNEKLFF | TRBV28 | - | TRBJ1-4 | -
TGTGCCAGCAGCGATACTCTGACAGGCTATGGCTACACCTTC | CASSDTLTGYGYTF | TRBV6-2/TRBV6-3 | - | TRBJ1-2 | -
TGCGCCAGCAGCCCGGAATACCAGGGCTATGGCTACACCTTC | CASSPEYQGYGYTF | TRBV5-1 | few | TRBJ1-2 | -
TGTGCCAGCAGTGTAACCCAGGGTATGTACAATGAGCAGTTCTTC | CASSVTQGMYNEQFF | TRBV6-1 | - | TRBJ2-1 | -
TGCAGTGCCCCTAGGCCGGGAGGGAGGTACGAGCAGTACTTC | CSAPRPGGRYEQYF | TRBV20-1 | many | TRBJ2-7 | TRBD2
TGTGCCAGCAGCCTAGCCGGGACTGCCCTAGGGGAGCAGTTCTTC | CASSLAGTALGEQFF | TRBV3-1 | many | TRBJ2-1 | -
TGTGCCAGCAGGCGCTGGGACAGGCAGGACTTGAGGGAGCAGTACTTC | CASRRWDRQDLREQYF | TRBV2 | - | TRBJ2-7 | TRBD1
TGCAGTGGATACAGATCCGGGACCAGCGGGGAGCAGTTCTTC | CSGYRSGTSGEQFF | TRBV20-1 | few | TRBJ2-1 | -
TGTGCCAGCAGCCCCTACCAGACAGGGGGTAATGAAAAACTGTTTTTT | CASSPYQTGGNEKLFF | TRBV6-1 | once | TRBJ1-4 | TRBD1
TGTGCCAGCAGCCGGGACAGGGAAATCGGCGAGCAGTACTTC | CASSRDREIGEQYF | TRBV11-1 | few | TRBJ2-7 | TRBD1
TGCGCCAGCAGCTTGGTACAGGGGGCCTGGAATGAGCAGTTCTTC | CASSLVQGAWNEQFF | TRBV5-1 | many | TRBJ2-1 | TRBD1
TGCAGTGCCCCCTCTTACGGGGGCCACTACAATGAGCAGTTCTTC | CSAPSYGGHYNEQFF | TRBV20-1 | - | TRBJ2-1 | -
TGTGCCAGCAGCGTAGGGGGGGACAACTCCTACGAGCAGTACTTC | CASSVGGDNSYEQYF | TRBV9 | - | TRBJ2-7 | -
TGTGCCAGCGGCCGACAGGGAATCAACGATCAGCCCCAGCATTTT | CASGRQGINDQPQHF | TRBV2 | many | TRBJ1-5 | TRBD1